The text below deals with one T cell receptor (beta chain). What it binds is unknown. Both 60 Vbeta primers and 13 Jbeta primers went into the PCR. Measured with immunoSEQ multiplex PCR; TCRdb has only the in-frame clones, and not every one. The data contain approximately 180,000 clones, about four fifths of them singletons. This CDR3 has 17 residues. The J segment lost 4 bases and the V segment lost 2 bases, leaving 11 bases of the junction unmatched. Per the germline V gene, CDR1 is SGHTA and CDR2 is FQGNSA. The data belong to a study of cytomegalovirus exposure and HLA in healthy donors. Study findings and constraints: A later analysis found most CMV-associated TCR beta chains apparently HLA-restricted. For most subjects, TCR beta sequences were reported to predict HLA-A and HLA-B alleles with accuracy.

This receptor was identified in a man younger than 40 in good health and CMV-seropositive. Sequencing was performed on PBMCs. This chain uses TRBV7-2 with TRBJ2-5; TRBD2 agrees at 9 bases. CDR3 sequence (DNA): TGTGCCAGCAGCTTATTGGTAGCGGGGGCACCGGGAGAGACCCAGTACTTC. Its protein is CASSLLVAGAPGETQYF.